What follows describes a single TCR beta chain. Its antigen is currently unknown. The data were obtained in a study of T cell repertoires in cytomegalovirus infection. About the study: Public TCR beta signatures provided an indication of both CMV infection and a matching HLA type. Study findings and constraints: CMV-specific HLA-C-restricted TCR beta clonotypes dominated the ex vivo response.

The ends were cut back, 4 bases at V and 10 bases at J, with 17 bases in the middle. The CDR3 has 14 residues. Germline-derived CDR1 and CDR2 are LGHDT and YNNKEL (reference sequence). A single record per CDR3 protein comes from TCRdb applying MiXCR to the reads. The table includes 600,000 to 700,000 distinct CDR3 sequences, around a third detected once. The V and J genes are TRBV3-1 and TRBJ2-1; D not resolved. This TCR was recovered from a human donor in good health (CMV status not recorded). Some clones in this sample may be carry-over from other donors' samples. The source material was cultured PBMCs, sampled from culture after CMV antigen stimulation. CDR3 nucleotides: TGTGCCAGCAGCCCGCCTACTCCCCGGAGCGAGCAGTTCTTC. It encodes CASSPPTPRSEQFF.